This T cell receptor (beta chain) was observed in a study of PD-1 blockade in classical Hodgkin lymphoma. Germline values: CDR1 SNHLY, CDR2 FYNNEI. The trim removed 6 bases at V and 4 bases at J, leaving 7 bases unmatched. This CDR3 has 14 amino acids. Study-wide results and caveats: Repertoire difference causes, possibly disease activity or prior therapy, remain undefined. Patients newly diagnosed and complete responders had comparable baseline diversity. Any patient who commenced nivolumab under 1 year after ASCT was excluded.

Sequencing was performed with immunoSEQ multiplex PCR; in TCRdb, only in-frame clones are kept and a portion is missing. The sample includes around 25,000 clones, 80% of them seen just once. This clone is labeled medium-sized (0.01 to 0.1%). The target antigen is unknown. Every patient relapsed after autologous stem cell transplantation, and brentuximab vedotin exposure varied. The chain links TRBV2 to TRBJ1-2, with 8 bases fitting TRBD1. The sequence derives from a human donor with classical Hodgkin lymphoma. Specimen: peripheral blood mononuclear cells (PBMCs), collected at baseline. CDR3 bases: TGTGCCAGCAGCGCCGGGACAGGAGGCTATGGCTACACCTTC. This gives the protein CASSAGTGGYGYTF.